This record looks at one T cell receptor beta chain sequence and its context. The data derive from a study of vaccination and CD4 T cells after COVID-19. Study-wide context: The study drew post-COVID samples a median approximately 100 days after diagnosis (range 35 to 161). Timing of post-vaccine sample collection was a median about 79 days after dose two, with a range of 14 to 241.

TCRdb used MiXCR to reprocess the PCR reads, holding one entry per CDR3 protein. The sample yields fewer than 20,000 distinct CDR3 sequences, approximately 60% seen once. Sequenced material: CD4+ T cells from blood, taken after SARS-CoV-2 vaccination. This clonotype originated in a human donor who had recovered from COVID-19.

The CDR3: CASGLQNSPLHF. The CDR3 nucleotides are TGTGCCAGCGGATTACAGAATTCACCCCTCCACTTT. This chain connects TRBV28 to TRBJ1-6; D gene ambiguous. Trimming pared 8 bases from V and 7 bases from J, leaving 9 bases between. CDR3 size: 12 residues. Germline V gene data show CDR1 as MDHEN and CDR2 as SYDVKM.